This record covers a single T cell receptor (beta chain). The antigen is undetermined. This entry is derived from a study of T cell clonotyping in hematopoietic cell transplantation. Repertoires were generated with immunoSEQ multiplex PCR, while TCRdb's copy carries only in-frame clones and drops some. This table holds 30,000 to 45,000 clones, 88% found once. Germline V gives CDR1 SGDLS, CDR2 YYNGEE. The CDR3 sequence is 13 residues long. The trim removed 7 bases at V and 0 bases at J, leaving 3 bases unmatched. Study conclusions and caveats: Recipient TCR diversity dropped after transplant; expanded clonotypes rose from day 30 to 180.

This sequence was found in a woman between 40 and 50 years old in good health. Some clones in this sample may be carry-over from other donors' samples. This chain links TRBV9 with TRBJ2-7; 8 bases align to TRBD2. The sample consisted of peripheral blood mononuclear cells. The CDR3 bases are TGTGCCAGCTCTAGCGGGCACTCCTACGAGCAGTACTTC. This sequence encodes CASSSGHSYEQYF. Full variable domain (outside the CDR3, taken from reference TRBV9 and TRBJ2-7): DSGVTQTPKHLITATGQRVTLRCSPRSGDLSVYWYQQSLDQGLQFLIQYYNGEERAKGNILERFSAQQFPDLHSELNLSSLELGDSALYFCASSSGHSYEQYFGPGTRLTVT.